The clone carrying this T cell receptor (beta chain) was seen more than once but under ten times. Trimming took 1 base from V and 6 from J, leaving 7 bases between them. The CDR3 is 13 residues long. The V gene's germline CDR1 is LGHDT and CDR2 YNNKEL (reference sequence). This sample was taken from a study of blood T cell repertoires in COVID-19. Study overall: Samples of COVID-19 (acute and convalescent) were obtained from the United States, Italy and Spain.

Authors' processing steps: Scientists estimated how many nucleated cells there were by amplifying reference gene primers. Clones were sequenced by immunoSEQ multiplex PCR, and TCRdb holds only the in-frame ones, with some missing. V and J calls and clone size follow that table, whereas D and trimming were derived from the DNA. This table has 300,000 to 450,000 clones, around 85% appearing once. The receptor comes from a young woman with acute or convalescent COVID-19. The chain uses TRBV3-1 (or the pseudogene TRBV3-2) and TRBJ2-1, with a possible D match to TRBD2 (5 bases). Source material: peripheral blood. For the CDR3, the DNA is TGTGCCAGCAGCCAAGGGCTAGCCAATGAGCAGTTCTTC. It yields the protein CASSQGLANEQFF.